This T cell receptor beta chain emerged from a study of beta chain features in type 1 diabetes. The authors reverse transcribed all of the isolated RNA, so sequencing captured expressed TCRB transcripts. Some clones are missing from TCRdb's copy, which holds only in-frame ones; the method was immunoSEQ multiplex PCR. This repertoire shows just over 600,000 clones, 15% to 18% found once; its top ten account for around 0.095%. Regarding the study as a whole: Fewer junction insertions and more nucleotide deletions appeared in type 1 diabetes patients.

CD45RO/CCR7/CD25/CD127/CD95/CD27 sorting isolated CD4+ naive, central memory, regulatory and stem cell-like memory cells. This CDR3 is 14 amino acids long. CDR1 and CDR2 from the germline V gene are MDHEN and SYDVKM. V was shortened by 6 bases and J by 0 bases, with 11 bases between the two germline ends. This clone has just a few counts. Its specificity is unknown. This receptor was identified in a man younger than 35 in good health. Sequencing was done on a sample of naive CD4+ T cells from blood. The chain uses TRBV28 and TRBJ1-1; D possibly corresponds to TRBD1 (6 bases). This CDR3 reads CASSPGAVNTEAFF. CDR3 coding DNA: TGTGCCAGCAGCCCAGGGGCGGTGAACACTGAAGCTTTCTTT.